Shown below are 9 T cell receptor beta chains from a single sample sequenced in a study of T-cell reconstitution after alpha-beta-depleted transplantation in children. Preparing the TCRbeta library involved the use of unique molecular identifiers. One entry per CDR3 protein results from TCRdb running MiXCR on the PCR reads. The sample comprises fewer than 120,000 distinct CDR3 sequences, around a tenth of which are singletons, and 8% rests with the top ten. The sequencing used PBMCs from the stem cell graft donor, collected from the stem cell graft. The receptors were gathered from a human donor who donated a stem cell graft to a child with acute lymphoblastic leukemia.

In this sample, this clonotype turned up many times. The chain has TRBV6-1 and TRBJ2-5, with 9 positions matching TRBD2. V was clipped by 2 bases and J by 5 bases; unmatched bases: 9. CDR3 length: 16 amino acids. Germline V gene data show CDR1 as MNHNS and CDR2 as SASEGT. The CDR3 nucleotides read TGTGCCAGCAGTGAATGGGCGGGAGGGCCCCAGGAGACCCAGTACTTC. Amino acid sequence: CASSEWAGGPQETQYF.

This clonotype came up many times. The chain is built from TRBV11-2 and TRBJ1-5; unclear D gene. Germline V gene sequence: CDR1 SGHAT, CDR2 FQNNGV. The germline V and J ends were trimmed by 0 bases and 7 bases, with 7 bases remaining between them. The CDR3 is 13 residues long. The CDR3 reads CASSLERRQPQHF. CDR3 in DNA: TGTGCCAGCAGCTTAGAGCGGCGGCAGCCCCAGCATTTT. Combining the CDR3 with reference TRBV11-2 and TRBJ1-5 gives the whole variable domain EAGVAQSPRYKIIEKRQSVAFWCNPISGHATLYWYQQILGQGPKLLIQFQNNGVVDDSQLPKDRFSAERLKGVDSTLKIQPAKLEDSAVYLCASSLERRQPQHFGDGTRLSIL.

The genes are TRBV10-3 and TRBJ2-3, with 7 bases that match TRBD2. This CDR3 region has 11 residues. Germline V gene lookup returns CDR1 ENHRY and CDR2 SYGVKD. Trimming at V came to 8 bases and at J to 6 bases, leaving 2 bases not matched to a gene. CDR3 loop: CAIGGEDTQYF. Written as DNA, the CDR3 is TGTGCCATCGGGGGGGAGGATACGCAGTATTTT.

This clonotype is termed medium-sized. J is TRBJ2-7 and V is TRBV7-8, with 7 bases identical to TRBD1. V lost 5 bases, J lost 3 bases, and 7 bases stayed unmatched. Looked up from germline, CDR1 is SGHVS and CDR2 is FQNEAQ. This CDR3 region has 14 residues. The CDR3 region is CASSLRDSIYEQYF. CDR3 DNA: TGTGCCAGCAGCCTAAGGGACAGCATCTACGAGCAGTACTTC.

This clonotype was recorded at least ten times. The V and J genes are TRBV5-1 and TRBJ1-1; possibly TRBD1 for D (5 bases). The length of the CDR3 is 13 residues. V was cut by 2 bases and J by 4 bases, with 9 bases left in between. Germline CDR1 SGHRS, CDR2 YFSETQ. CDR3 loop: CASSFGQGTEAFF. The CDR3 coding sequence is TGCGCCAGCAGCTTTGGGCAGGGCACTGAAGCTTTCTTT.

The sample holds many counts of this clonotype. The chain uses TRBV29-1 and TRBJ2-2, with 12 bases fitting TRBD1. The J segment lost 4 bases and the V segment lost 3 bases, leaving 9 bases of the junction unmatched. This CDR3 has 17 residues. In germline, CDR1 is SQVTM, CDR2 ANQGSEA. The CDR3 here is CSVDLPWDRGRTGELFF. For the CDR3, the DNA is TGCAGCGTTGATTTACCTTGGGACAGGGGGCGCACCGGGGAGCTGTTTTTT.

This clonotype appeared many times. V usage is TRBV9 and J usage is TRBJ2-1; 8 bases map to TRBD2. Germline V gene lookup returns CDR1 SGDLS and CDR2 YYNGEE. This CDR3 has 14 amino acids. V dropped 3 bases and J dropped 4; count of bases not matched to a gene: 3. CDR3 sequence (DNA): TGTGCCAGCAGCGAGAGCGGGAGTTACAATGAGCAGTTCTTC. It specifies CASSESGSYNEQFF. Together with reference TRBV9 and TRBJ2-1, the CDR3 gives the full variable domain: DSGVTQTPKHLITATGQRVTLRCSPRSGDLSVYWYQQSLDQGLQFLIQYYNGEERAKGNILERFSAQQFPDLHSELNLSSLELGDSALYFCASSESGSYNEQFFGPGTRLTVL.

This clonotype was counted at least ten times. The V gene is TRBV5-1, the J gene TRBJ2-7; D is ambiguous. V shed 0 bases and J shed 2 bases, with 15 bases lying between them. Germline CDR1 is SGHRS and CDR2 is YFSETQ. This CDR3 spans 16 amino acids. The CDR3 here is CASSLVGSDATYEQYF. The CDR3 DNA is TGCGCCAGCAGCTTGGTAGGGTCTGACGCTACCTACGAGCAGTACTTC.

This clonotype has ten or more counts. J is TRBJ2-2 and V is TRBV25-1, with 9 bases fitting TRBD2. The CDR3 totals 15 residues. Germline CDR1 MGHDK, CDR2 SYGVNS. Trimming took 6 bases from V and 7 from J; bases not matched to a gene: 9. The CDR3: CASRASGNFIGELFF. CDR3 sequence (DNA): TGTGCCAGCAGGGCTAGCGGGAACTTTATCGGGGAGCTGTTTTTT. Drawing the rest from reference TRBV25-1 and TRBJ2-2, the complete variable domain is EADIYQTPRYLVIGTGKKITLECSQTMGHDKMYWYQQDPGMELHLIHYSYGVNSTEKGDLSSESTVSRIRTEHFPLTLESARPSHTSQYLCASRASGNFIGELFFGEGSRLTVL.